This T cell receptor (beta chain) is from a study of blood T cell repertoires in COVID-19. In the study overall: From the United States, Italy and Spain came samples of acute and convalescent COVID-19.

Trimming left V 3 bases short and J 8 bases short, with 5 bases between. The CDR3 has 11 amino acids. CDR1 LGHDT and CDR2 YNNKEL come from the germline V gene (reference sequence). Patients of the Seattle cohort, enrolled during active infection, were followed longitudinally. The assay was immunoSEQ multiplex PCR, and TCRdb's table has in-frame clones only and misses some. The table shows about 160,000 clones, with approximately 80% occurring only once. V is TRBV3-1 (or the pseudogene TRBV3-2) and J is TRBJ1-3, with D uncertain. The clonotype was recovered from a woman between 35 and 50 years old with COVID-19, enrolled during active disease. The source material was peripheral blood. The DNA of the CDR3 is TGTGCCAGCAGCCACGGAGACACCATATATTTT. This encodes CASSHGDTIYF.